The rows below give T cell receptor beta chains drawn from one sample of a study of monozygotic twins with inflammatory bowel disease. From the 5' RACE reads, TCRdb lists one entry per CDR3 protein and no DNA. Its listing shows 88,000 or so distinct CDR3 sequences. The sequencing input was blood. Receptors originate from a human donor with ulcerative colitis or Crohn's disease, or a healthy co-twin of an affected twin (not recorded which). Each CDR3 is given with its conserved first and last residue. The order of the fields is J gene, V gene, CDR3 protein.

j_gene: TRBJ2-2; v_gene: TRBV7-2; CDR3aa: CASSLSRGRVNTGELFF
j_gene: TRBJ2-1; v_gene: TRBV12-3/TRBV12-4; CDR3aa: CASSPGTVYNEQFF
j_gene: TRBJ2-1; v_gene: TRBV20-1; CDR3aa: CSAKALAGLGYEQFF
j_gene: TRBJ2-2; v_gene: TRBV7-2; CDR3aa: CASSLGPITGELFF
j_gene: TRBJ1-1; v_gene: TRBV6-5; CDR3aa: CASSYGGGGIKNTEAFF
j_gene: TRBJ2-1; v_gene: TRBV18; CDR3aa: CASSGRLAGTGDEQFF
j_gene: TRBJ2-5; v_gene: TRBV18; CDR3aa: CASSLRRGTDAPQYF
j_gene: TRBJ1-2; v_gene: TRBV11-2; CDR3aa: CASSLYRGGAGYTF
j_gene: TRBJ2-3; v_gene: TRBV19; CDR3aa: CASSRTRVTDTQYF
j_gene: TRBJ1-1; v_gene: TRBV12-3/TRBV12-4; CDR3aa: CASGQGAEAFF
j_gene: TRBJ2-5; v_gene: TRBV5-1; CDR3aa: CASSLDWANEETQYF
j_gene: TRBJ1-2; v_gene: TRBV5-6; CDR3aa: CASSLESRGSYTF
j_gene: TRBJ2-7; v_gene: TRBV5-1; CDR3aa: CASQSTGTGFDEQYF
j_gene: TRBJ2-2; v_gene: TRBV11-1; CDR3aa: CASSQGGSRTGELFF
j_gene: TRBJ2-3; v_gene: TRBV2; CDR3aa: CASRYRDRGTDTQYF
j_gene: TRBJ1-2; v_gene: TRBV5-1; CDR3aa: CASSSQGQGGGYTF
j_gene: TRBJ1-5; v_gene: TRBV12-3/TRBV12-4; CDR3aa: CASSLVTNQPQHF
j_gene: TRBJ1-2; v_gene: TRBV3-1; CDR3aa: CASSFRSGDGYTF
j_gene: TRBJ1-2; v_gene: TRBV28; CDR3aa: CASSTKVTGTGYGYTF
j_gene: TRBJ1-3; v_gene: TRBV18; CDR3aa: CASSPPQGHSGNTIYF
j_gene: TRBJ2-1; v_gene: TRBV5-1; CDR3aa: CASSFIRDNEQFF
j_gene: TRBJ2-5; v_gene: TRBV20-1; CDR3aa: CSARGSEEWETQYF
j_gene: TRBJ1-1; v_gene: TRBV10-3; CDR3aa: CAISPMTGWTEAFF
j_gene: TRBJ2-2; v_gene: TRBV5-1; CDR3aa: CASRFTENTGELFF
j_gene: TRBJ2-5; v_gene: TRBV2; CDR3aa: CASSAGEETQYF
j_gene: TRBJ2-1; v_gene: TRBV6-1; CDR3aa: CASSRGLISYNEQFF
j_gene: TRBJ2-5; v_gene: TRBV7-2; CDR3aa: CASTTQPGPETQYF
j_gene: TRBJ2-1; v_gene: TRBV10-2; CDR3aa: CASSGGRGRTEQFF
j_gene: TRBJ2-6; v_gene: TRBV19; CDR3aa: CASSIGRPGANVLTF
j_gene: TRBJ2-7; v_gene: TRBV18; CDR3aa: CASSPGDSGADYVQYF
j_gene: TRBJ1-5; v_gene: TRBV19; CDR3aa: CASTAGTYNNQPQHF